This passage covers 18 T cell receptor beta chains from one sample sequenced in a study of T cell responses to AZD1222 COVID-19 vaccine. TCRdb keeps only in-frame clones here, not all; method: immunoSEQ multiplex PCR. The data contain 250,000 to 300,000 clones, almost 95% of them singletons. This specimen was peripheral blood, taken 28 days after the second AZD1222 dose. These receptors all stem from an adult who received the AZD1222 COVID-19 vaccine.

The chain combines TRBV3-1 (or the pseudogene TRBV3-2) with TRBJ2-4; D unclear. V was shortened by 6 bases and J by 3 bases, with 6 bases between the two germline ends. Germline loops: CDR1 LGHDT, CDR2 YNNKEL (reference sequence). This CDR3 has 12 amino acids. CDR3 in amino acids: CASRSYKNIQYF. CDR3 DNA sequence: TGTGCCAGCAGGTCTTACAAAAACATTCAGTACTTC.

The chain recombines TRBV6-5 with TRBJ2-2; D is unclear. Germline loops: CDR1 MNHEY, CDR2 SVGAGI. The CDR3 has 14 residues. V dropped 2 bases and J dropped 0 bases, with 4 bases sitting between them. CDR3 region: CASSYGPNTGELFF. CDR3 nucleotide sequence: TGTGCCAGCAGTTACGGGCCGAACACCGGGGAGCTGTTTTTT.

In this sample, this clone turned up a few times. The CDR3 DNA sequence: TGTGCCAGCAGCTTAGATCAACAGAGCTCCTACGAGCAGTACTTC. This translates into CASSLDQQSSYEQYF. V usage is TRBV7-2 and J usage is TRBJ2-7; D uncertain. The length of the CDR3 is 15 residues. CDR1 SGHTA and CDR2 FQGNSA come from the germline V gene. The V end was cut by 1 base, the J end by 0 bases, with 10 bases between.

Written as DNA, the CDR3 is TGTGCCAGCAGCTGGACAGGCTCACTCTCCTACGAGCAGTACTTC. Amino acids: CASSWTGSLSYEQYF. The chain carries TRBV7-2 and TRBJ2-7, with 7 nucleotides matching TRBD1. Per germline, CDR1 SGHTA and CDR2 FQGNSA. V trimming: 4 bases; J trimming: 0 bases; junction bases outside the gene matches: 6. The CDR3 contains 15 residues.

The chain links TRBV27 to TRBJ1-5; 7 bases align to TRBD1. Per the germline V gene, CDR1 is MNHEY and CDR2 is SMNVEV (reference sequence). Trimming removed 2 bases from V and 6 bases from J; junction bases left unmatched: 7. The CDR3 has 15 amino acids. The CDR3 loop is CASSLRGLRGQPQHF. CDR3 nucleotide sequence: TGTGCCAGCAGTTTAAGGGGGCTGAGGGGTCAGCCCCAGCATTTT.

This sequence joins TRBV29-1 and TRBJ1-2; unclear D gene. Germline V gene sequence: CDR1 SQVTM, CDR2 ANQGSEA. The CDR3 is made up of 12 amino acids. Trimming took off 5 bases at V and 8 bases at J, with 15 bases between the two ends. In DNA form, the CDR3 reads TGCAGCGTTCAAGCGGTTGATAAGGGCTACACCTTC. Translation: CSVQAVDKGYTF.

The rearrangement uses TRBV29-1 and TRBJ2-1; 7 bases are shared with TRBD1. The CDR3 runs 11 residues. Trimming cost V 3 bases and J 7 bases; bases outside gene matches: 0. Germline loops: CDR1 SQVTM, CDR2 ANQGSEA. The DNA for the CDR3 is TGCAGCGTTGACAGGGGGAATGAGCAGTTCTTC. Encoded protein: CSVDRGNEQFF.

The rearrangement links TRBV4-2 to TRBJ2-3; 13 positions agree with TRBD2. Germline-derived CDR1 and CDR2 are LGHNA and YNFKEQ. V was clipped by 3 bases and J by 5 bases; unmatched bases: 5. This CDR3 contains 16 residues. CDR3: CASSQTSGGLVDTQYF. The DNA for the CDR3 is TGTGCCAGCAGCCAGACTAGCGGGGGGCTAGTAGATACGCAGTATTTT.

This clone was seen once. The chain links TRBV5-1 to TRBJ2-1; D gene ambiguous. Per germline, CDR1 SGHRS and CDR2 YFSETQ. The V end lost 2 bases, the J end lost 10 bases, and 7 bases lay between the germline ends. This CDR3 region has 11 residues. The CDR3 DNA sequence: TGCGCCAGCAGCTTAGGCAGCGAGCAGTTCTTC. Its protein is CASSLGSEQFF. Full variable domain (remainder filled in from reference TRBV5-1 and TRBJ2-1): KAGVTQTPRYLIKTRGQQVTLSCSPISGHRSVSWYQQTPGQGLQFLFEYFSETQRNKGNFPGRFSGRQFSNSRSEMNVSTLELGDSALYLCASSLGSEQFFGPGTRLTVL.

This clone appeared once. This chain links TRBV3-1 (or the pseudogene TRBV3-2) with TRBJ2-1; 7 bases fit TRBD2. J gave up 3 bases and V 0 bases, and 5 bases lay outside the gene matches. The germline gives CDR1 LGHDT, CDR2 YNNKEL (reference sequence). The CDR3 has 16 amino acids. In DNA form, the CDR3 reads TGTGCCAGCAGCCAAGATCTTTGGACTAGCTACAATGAGCAGTTCTTC. Protein sequence: CASSQDLWTSYNEQFF.

V and J are TRBV7-9 and TRBJ1-1; tentatively, D is TRBD1 (5 bases). Trimming left V 5 bases short and J 7 bases short, with 11 bases between. The V gene's germline CDR1 is SEHNR and CDR2 FQNEAQ (reference sequence). There are 12 residues in the CDR3. The CDR3 nucleotides are TGTGCCAGCAGCCCGGGACGGATTGAAGCTTTCTTT. It is translated as CASSPGRIEAFF.

The rearrangement links TRBV5-1 to TRBJ2-2; the D gene is possibly TRBD2 (5 bases). The CDR3 contains 15 residues. The germline V and J ends were trimmed by 4 bases and 2 bases, with 12 bases remaining between them. From germline, CDR1 is SGHRS and CDR2 YFSETQ. Written as DNA, the CDR3 is TGCGCCAGCAGCCCGAGGGTGGGAAACACCGGGGAGCTGTTTTTT. It specifies CASSPRVGNTGELFF.

The chain carries TRBV4-3 and TRBJ2-3, with a possible D match to TRBD1 (6 bases). CDR3 length equals 17 residues. Trimming took 4 bases from V and 2 from J, leaving 19 bases between them. Germline V gene lookup returns CDR1 LGHNA and CDR2 YSLEER. For the CDR3, the DNA is TGCGCCAGCAGCCCCCTTGGGGCAGGGGCACCCACAGATACGCAGTATTTT. As protein: CASSPLGAGAPTDTQYF.

V usage is TRBV2 and J usage is TRBJ1-5; a possible D gene is TRBD1 (5 bases). CDR3 length: 14 amino acids. V shed 1 base and J shed 7 bases, with 11 bases lying between them. The germline V gene has CDR1 SNHLY and CDR2 FYNNEI. The CDR3 coding sequence is TGTGCCAGCAGTGAAGGCCAGGGAGAACAGCCCCAGCATTTT. It codes for CASSEGQGEQPQHF.

V gene TRBV28 combines with J gene TRBJ1-5; unclear D gene. Trimming removed 6 bases from V and 4 bases from J, with 10 bases in between. CDR3 length: 13 residues. Germline loops: CDR1 MDHEN, CDR2 SYDVKM. Here the CDR3 reads CASSPNPNQPQHF. DNA for the CDR3: TGTGCCAGCAGCCCCAACCCTAATCAGCCCCAGCATTTT.

This chain links TRBV3-1 (or the pseudogene TRBV3-2) with TRBJ1-5, with D uncertain. The V end was cut by 0 bases, the J end by 7 bases, with 4 bases between. This CDR3 has 12 amino acids. Germline CDR1 is LGHDT and CDR2 is YNNKEL (reference sequence). This chain's CDR3 is CASSQDRQPQHF. CDR3 nucleotide sequence: TGTGCCAGCAGCCAAGATAGGCAGCCCCAGCATTTT.

The genes are TRBV28 and TRBJ1-1; TRBD1 might be the D (5 bases). V shed 5 bases and J shed 4 bases, with 17 bases lying between them. Germline V gives CDR1 MDHEN, CDR2 SYDVKM. CDR3 length equals 15 residues. The DNA for the CDR3 is TGTGCCAGCAGTCCCTCCCCGGGGAGGGGCACTGAAGCTTTCTTT. Translating gives CASSPSPGRGTEAFF.

This rearrangement joins TRBV6-5 to TRBJ1-2; perhaps TRBD1 as D (6 bases). V gave up 10 bases and J gave up 4 bases, with 16 bases separating them. Per the germline V gene, CDR1 is MNHEY and CDR2 is SVGAGI. The CDR3 consists of 13 residues. In nucleotides, the CDR3 is TGTGCCACAGCGAACGGGGGCGGCTATGGCTACACCTTC. Encoded protein: CATANGGGYGYTF.